This TCR beta chain is from a study of blood T cell repertoires in COVID-19 (dated by TCRdb to about 2020). Describing the broader study: Samples covering the acute and convalescent phases of COVID-19 were provided by collaborators in the United States, Italy and Spain. Subjects who had been exposed to COVID-19, were actively infected with it, or had recovered from it provided the deeply sampled blood TCRbeta repertoires that made up the dataset. Samples were obtained from the ongoing ImmuneRACE study (first 160 participants) and from 1,254 subjects provided by 6 global collaborators. The sample metadata nearly always contained a de-identified subject ID, COVID-19 status, age in years and sex. A freely available public database, intended as a resource for researchers studying the immune response to SARS-CoV-2, is where the repertoires were released. Where HLA class I and class II types were available, the types were taken from metadata supplied by the sample provider, not from assay-based typing. The material from the prospective study consisted of cDNA or gDNA derived from T cells, B-cell-depleted T cells, or PBMCs. What the work shows at the level of the full study, not this receptor alone: The amount of clinical and demographic metadata varied by source and participant and was provided uncurated.

Comment on this clone: The clone's antigen remains unknown. Nothing much larger sits one base from this clone, and base qualities are not available.

TCRbeta CDR3 regions were amplified from genomic DNA by means of the immunoSEQ Assay, a bias-controlled multiplex PCR. The original pipeline was this. The number of nucleated cells in each sample was estimated from the amplification of reference gene primers within the assay. To quantify the absolute abundance of each unique TCRbeta CDR3 rearrangement, sequence reads were collapsed and filtered. For each sample, productive Simpson clonality was calculated as the square root of Simpson's diversity index across productive rearrangements. TCRdb carries this immuneACCESS record with in-frame sequences only. Its versions omit some clonotypes, under half of them owing to an unresolved V gene in the studies checked, with the rest unexplained. That table gives V, J and clone size, and the DNA gave D and trimming. A total of over 120,000 clones appear in this sample, 88% of them only once. Of the sample, 1.8% is held by the ten largest clones.

Collaborating institutions collected whole blood in K2EDTA tubes following their own protocols. For TCRbeta analysis, collaborator samples were shipped as frozen whole blood, as isolated PBMCs, or as DNA extracted from either sample type. The receptor was derived from a man aged 70 or older with acute or convalescent COVID-19. The sample consisted of peripheral blood.

The nucleotide sequence reads as follows: TGTGCCATCAGTGAGTCGGGACAGGGGATATTCAATGAGCAGTTCTTC. This sequence encodes CAISESGQGIFNEQFF. This chain joins TRBV10-3 to TRBJ2-1, and TRBD1 matches 10 of the central bases. The germline V end is reduced by 0 bases and the J end by 6 bases; junction bases left unmatched: 5. As encoded in the germline V gene, CDR1 is ENHRY while CDR2 is SYGVKD. The CDR3 measures 16 amino acids from cysteine to phenylalanine. The sequence is cut down to CDR3 DNA, 48 bases in frame from base 1.